This TCR beta chain was identified in a study of T cells after yellow fever vaccination. Study-level findings and limits: Only a small proportion of the clonotypes turned up in both the CD4 and the CD8 compartments, likely arising from convergent recombination. After the booster, about 95% of CD4 and just over 85% of CD8 primary-response clones were re-detected.

TCRdb reprocessed the 5' RACE reads via MiXCR and lists one record per CDR3 protein. In the table there are over 300,000 distinct CDR3 sequences, 4.1% of which are singletons. This clonotype was observed a handful of times. What it binds is not known. In germline, CDR1 is MGHRA, CDR2 YSYEKL. The CDR3 spans 15 residues. V lost 2 bases, J lost 0 bases, and 8 bases lay in between. This clonotype originated in a man between 18 and 35 years old who received the YFV17D yellow fever vaccine. The input for sequencing was PBMCs, taken 5 days after the yellow fever booster vaccination. The rearrangement joins TRBV4-1 to TRBJ2-1; D call uncertain. CDR3 sequence (DNA): TGCGCCAGCAGCCAACAAAAGAACTCCTACAATGAGCAGTTCTTC. Its protein product is CASSQQKNSYNEQFF.